The TCR beta chain described here comes from a study of cytotoxic CD8 clonotypes in ibrutinib-treated CLL. About the study: The samples contained 255,043 productive templates on average. They also contained an average of about 94,000 productive rearrangements.

Losses at the gene ends were 5 bases for V and 4 bases for J; bases not matched to a gene: 7. Germline values: CDR1 SGHVS, CDR2 FQNEAQ. This CDR3 is 15 amino acids long. General study results and limits: T-cell clonality at baseline went above that of age-matched healthy donors and rose and fell with circulating CD8+ T-cell counts.

About this clone: Its matching antigen is unknown.

Produced via immunoSEQ multiplex PCR; TCRdb's table is partial and in-frame only. The sample consists of 150,000 or so clones, approximately 90% of them appearing once. This sequence joins TRBV7-8 and TRBJ2-2; 7 bases line up with TRBD1. The sequences come from PBMCs, collected at disease progression, from a patient treated with ibrutinib. This TCR was sampled from a human donor with chronic lymphocytic leukemia. The CDR3 spells CASSLTTGTTGELFF. The CDR3 coding sequence is TGTGCCAGCAGCCTAACGACAGGGACCACCGGGGAGCTGTTTTTT.